Listed here are 25 T cell receptor beta chains from one sample, sequenced in a study of tumor and adjacent non-tumor tissue in lung cancer. The template was RNA from unsorted bulk tissue. The library came from three nested PCR rounds adapted from ARM-PCR protocols. MiXCR was run by TCRdb on the multiplex PCR reads, yielding one entry per CDR3 protein. The sample records about 93,000 distinct CDR3 sequences, 67% being singletons. Input material: lung tumor tissue. All receptors derive from a man in his fifties or sixties with non-small cell lung cancer.

The chain links TRBV11-2 to TRBJ2-7, with TRBD2 matching over 13 bases. Unmatched junction bases numbered 4, after V lost 5 bases and J lost 3 bases. The CDR3 covers 15 residues. Germline V CDR1 and CDR2: SGHAT, FQNNGV. CDR3 bases: TGTGCCAGCAGCCCCGGACTAGCGGGAGTCTACGAGCAGTACTTC. This sequence encodes CASSPGLAGVYEQYF.

This clonotype was observed a few times. A much larger clone lies a single base off, so this may be a read error. The chain uses TRBV6-2 or TRBV6-3 and TRBJ1-1; no definite D call. This CDR3 comprises 13 residues. Per germline, CDR1 MNHEY and CDR2 SVGEGT. V was cut by 11 bases and J by 4 bases, with 17 bases left in between. In DNA form, the CDR3 reads TGTGCCGGCAACACCTGGGCGTTCACTGAAGCTTTCTTT. Amino acid sequence: CAGNTWAFTEAFF.

To note about this clonotype: This could be a read error, since a much larger clone is one nucleotide away. The chain uses TRBV6-1 and TRBJ1-3; 9 bases match TRBD1. CDR3 length: 18 amino acids. Per germline, CDR1 MNHNS and CDR2 SASEGT. In DNA, the CDR3 is TGTACCAGCAGTGAAGGAAGACGGACAGGGGAAGTTGGAAGCACCATATATTTT. Encoded protein: CTSSEGRRTGEVGSTIYF.

Comments on this clonotype: The junction departs from the called germline gene at one end, perhaps through a read error. The chain joins TRBV11-2 to TRBJ2-1; D call uncertain. This CDR3 is built from 15 residues. CDR1 and CDR2 from the germline V gene are SGHAT and FQNNGV. The CDR3 spells CASSSQLHAYNEQFF. In DNA form, the CDR3 reads TGTGCCAGCAGCTCACAGTTACACGCCTACAATGAGCAGTTCTTT.

In the case of this clonotype: An end of the junction differs from the germline gene, which may be a read error. The rearrangement uses TRBV4-3 and TRBJ1-5; D gene unclear. There are 16 residues in the CDR3. Germline CDR1 and CDR2: LGHNA and YSLEER. Here the CDR3 DNA reads TGCGCCAGCGGCCAAGGTTGGCGGATAAGCAAACAGCCCCAGCATTTT. The encoded protein is CASGQGWRISKQPQHF.

A word on this clonotype: Likely a read error: the CDR3 ends without its conserved phenylalanine or tryptophan. The J gene is TRBJ2-1, the V gene TRBV29-1; D remains unclear. CDR1 and CDR2 from the germline V gene are SQVTM and ANQGSEA. The CDR3 runs to 14 residues. DNA of the CDR3: TGCAGCGCCGCGAAAGGCGTCTCCTACATTGAGCAGTTCCTC. Protein sequence: CSAAKGVSYIEQFL.

This clonotype has only one observation. The V and J genes are TRBV7-2 and TRBJ2-1; 7 bases are shared with TRBD2. V shed 1 base and J 7 bases; nucleotides not matched to a gene: 10. CDR1 SGHTA and CDR2 FQGNSA come from the germline V gene. The CDR3 has 16 amino acids. CDR3 residues: CASSLVGGGSGNEQFF. The CDR3 DNA is TGTGCCAGCAGCTTAGTTGGGGGAGGGTCAGGAAATGAGCAGTTCTTC.

With regard to this clonotype: Being one base from a much bigger clone, this may be a read error. The chain joins TRBV4-1 to TRBJ2-3; the D gene is possibly TRBD1 (6 bases). Germline lookup yields CDR1 MGHRA and CDR2 YSYEKL. V lost 1 base, J lost 5 bases, and 13 bases lay in between. This CDR3 spans 15 amino acids. This CDR3 reads CASSQARPGVDTQYF. DNA of the CDR3: TGCGCCAGCAGCCAAGCCAGACCAGGGGTAGATACGCAGTATTTT.

Concerning this clonotype itself: It is likely a read error, because the conserved phenylalanine at the end of the CDR3 is missing. The chain links TRBV29-1 to TRBJ1-1, with TRBD1 as a possible D gene (6 bases). The V and J ends lost 8 bases and 1 base respectively, with 11 bases between them. This CDR3 comprises 12 residues. Germline V CDR1 and CDR2: SQVTM, ANQGSEA. Here the CDR3 DNA reads TGCAGCATTGCGGGACAGAACACTGAAGCTTTCTTA. This sequence encodes CSIAGQNTEAFL.

This clonotype showed up just a few times. V gene TRBV5-1 combines with J gene TRBJ2-7; TRBD2 aligns across 7 bases. The germline CDR1 and CDR2 sequences are SGHRS and YFSETQ. The ends lost 0 bases at V and 5 bases at J; junction bases unmatched: 5. The CDR3 covers 14 residues. The CDR3 DNA reads TGCGCCAGCAGCTTGGAGTCTAGCGGCCACGAGCAGTACTTC. Translating gives CASSLESSGHEQYF.

This clonotype was recorded once. The CDR3 does not close with the conserved phenylalanine or tryptophan, likely indicating a read error. The chain carries TRBV6-2 or TRBV6-3 and TRBJ2-1; the D is unclear. Trimming cost V 5 bases and J 3 bases, with 11 bases left between them. The CDR3 covers 14 residues. Germline CDR1 and CDR2: MNHEY and SVGEGT. The CDR3 loop reads CASSRSGSYNEQFL. The CDR3 DNA follows: TGTGCCAGCAGTCGGTCGGGCAGCTACAATGAGCAGTTCCTC.

To note about this clonotype: At one end, the junction sequence differs from germline, possibly due to a read error. The V and J genes are TRBV29-1 and TRBJ2-7, with D maybe TRBD2 (6 bases). Germline CDR1 reads SQVTM; CDR2 reads ANQGSEA. The CDR3 runs 11 residues. CDR3 nucleotide sequence: TGCAGTGTTGGAGGGTACAGCGAGCAGTACTTC. It translates to CSVGGYSEQYF.

Comment on this clonotype: Since a much larger clone is just one base distant, this may be a read error. V gene TRBV10-2 combines with J gene TRBJ2-1; D might be TRBD1 (5 bases). This CDR3 spans 13 amino acids. Germline CDR1 is WSHSY and CDR2 is SAAADI. The CDR3 region is CASRKGATDEQSF. The CDR3 DNA is TGCGCCAGCAGAAAAGGGGCTACCGATGAGCAGTCCTTC.

A remark on this clonotype: Relative to the germline gene, one junction end is altered; a read error may explain this. The rearrangement links TRBV4-3 to TRBJ1-3; D call uncertain. This CDR3 is built from 17 residues. Germline V gives CDR1 LGHNA, CDR2 YSLEER. The CDR3 sequence: CASCQFLRRSSGNTIYF. As DNA, the CDR3 is TGCGCCAGCTGCCAATTCCTTCGACGATCCTCTGGAAACACCATATATTTT.

Turning to this clonotype: The junction differs from germline at one of its ends, possibly a read error. The rearrangement uses TRBV5-1 and TRBJ2-3, with 11 bases that match TRBD2. Germline CDR1 reads SGHRS; CDR2 reads YFSETQ. CDR3 length: 16 amino acids. The CDR3 region has the DNA TGCGACAGCAGCCAGCGGACTAGCGGGCACACTGATACGCAGTATTTT. As protein: CDSSQRTSGHTDTQYF.

Ten or more counts support this clonotype. The chain uses TRBV6-2 or TRBV6-3 and TRBJ2-3; 8 positions match TRBD2. CDR1 MNHEY and CDR2 SVGEGT come from the germline V gene. CDR3 length: 17 residues. The junction had 7 bases not matched to a gene; V was cut back by 2 bases and J by 0 bases. CDR3: CASSYRTGGPSTDTQYF. CDR3 nucleotides: TGTGCCAGCAGTTACAGGACGGGAGGGCCCAGCACAGATACGCAGTATTTT.

A note on this clonotype: A read error may produce the germline difference seen at one junction end. This chain links TRBV20-1 with TRBJ1-2, with D possibly being TRBD1 (5 bases). CDR3 size: 14 residues. Germline V gene sequence: CDR1 DFQATT, CDR2 SNEGSKA (reference sequence). CDR3 amino acids: CSISPPRQFYGYAF. The CDR3 DNA reads TGCAGTATTTCACCCCCCCGACAGTTCTATGGCTACGCCTTC.

The gene calls are TRBV12-3 or TRBV12-4 and TRBJ2-3, with 8 bases aligning to TRBD2. V was pared by 7 bases and J by 8 bases, with 2 bases of the junction left unmatched. The CDR3 runs to 11 residues. Here the CDR3 DNA reads TGTGCCAGCAACGGGGGGGTTACGCAGTATTTT. This codes for CASNGGVTQYF.

As to this clonotype: A single base separates this from a much larger clone, so it may be a read error. V gene TRBV29-1 combines with J gene TRBJ2-3; 11 positions match TRBD1. Trimming at V came to 6 bases and at J to 6 bases, leaving 5 bases not matched to a gene. Germline-derived CDR1 and CDR2 are SQVTM and ANQGSEA. The CDR3 is 13 amino acids. The CDR3 DNA reads TGCAGCGTGGCTGGGACAGGGGGTGATACGCAGTATTTT. Translated, it gives CSVAGTGGDTQYF.

To note about this clonotype: The junction does not match germline at one end; this may be a read error. The CDR3 loop is CASSFKAFGGKQPQHF. The CDR3 DNA sequence: TGTGCCAGCAGTTTTAAGGCCTTTGGGGGCAAACAGCCCCAGCATTTT. The chain recombines TRBV12-3 or TRBV12-4 with TRBJ1-5; weak D call: TRBD1 (6 bases). The CDR3 contains 16 residues.

This clonotype was counted once. An end of the junction does not agree with germline; a read error may underlie this. The J gene is TRBJ1-2, the V gene TRBV5-4, with 9 positions matching TRBD1. The germline V gene has CDR1 SGHNT and CDR2 YYREEE (reference sequence). The length of the CDR3 is 14 residues. The CDR3 is CVSSHTRQGDGYTF. The CDR3 DNA reads as TGTGTCAGCAGCCATACGCGACAGGGGGATGGCTACACCTTC.

On this clonotype itself: Here the CDR3 omits its conserved ending phenylalanine or tryptophan, so a read error is the likely source. V gene TRBV11-2 combines with J gene TRBJ2-5; TRBD2 matches 9 bases. The CDR3 length is 14 residues. Germline V gene sequence: CDR1 SGHAT, CDR2 FQNNGV. In DNA, the CDR3 is TGTGCCAGCAGCCCACCGGGACTAGCTGAGATCCAGTACTCC. Its protein product is CASSPPGLAEIQYS.

A note on this clonotype: Here the CDR3 omits its conserved ending phenylalanine or tryptophan, so a read error is the likely source. V is TRBV6-2 or TRBV6-3 and J is TRBJ2-7, with D possibly being TRBD2 (6 bases). V was shortened by 2 bases and J by 7 bases, with 12 bases between the two germline ends. CDR3 size: 13 residues. CDR1 MNHEY and CDR2 SVGEGT come from the germline V gene. CDR3 coding DNA: TGTGCCAGCAGTTACATGACGGACTATGAGCAGTACTTG. Its translation is CASSYMTDYEQYL.

Points on this clonotype: The CDR3 does not close with the conserved phenylalanine or tryptophan, likely indicating a read error. V is TRBV29-1 and J is TRBJ2-7, with D unclear. V lost 4 bases to trimming and J lost 2 bases, with 9 bases between them. The germline CDR1 and CDR2 sequences are SQVTM and ANQGSEA. The CDR3 has 12 residues. This CDR3 is CSVALEPYEQYS. The CDR3 DNA reads as TGCAGCGTTGCTTTAGAGCCCTACGAGCAGTACTCC.

Notes on this clonotype: This likely comes from a read error, as the CDR3 has no conserved phenylalanine or tryptophan at its end. The chain recombines TRBV6-5 with TRBJ1-3, with D possibly TRBD1 on 6 matching bases. There are 15 residues in the CDR3. Germline values: CDR1 MNHEY, CDR2 SVGAGI. The germline V and J ends were trimmed by 5 bases and 3 bases, with 14 bases remaining between them. CDR3 amino acids: CASSPSRGGGNTIYS. DNA for the CDR3: TGTGCCAGCAGTCCCTCCAGGGGTGGTGGAAACACCATATATTCT.